This T cell receptor (beta chain) was sequenced during a study of cytotoxic CD8 clonotypes in ibrutinib-treated CLL. The CDR3 extends over 14 amino acids. The germline V gene has CDR1 SGHRS and CDR2 YFSETQ. V was clipped by 0 bases and J by 3 bases, with 7 bases between them. Produced via immunoSEQ multiplex PCR; TCRdb's table is partial and in-frame only. The sample shows nearly 85,000 clones, around 79% of them seen only once. The rearrangement uses TRBV5-1 and TRBJ1-5; D gene ambiguous. This clonotype was obtained from a human donor with chronic lymphocytic leukemia. Source: PBMCs, taken after 12 months of ibrutinib treatment. CDR3 coding DNA: TGCGCCAGCAGCTTGGGACACCTCAATCAGCCCCAGCATTTT. Amino acids: CASSLGHLNQPQHF.